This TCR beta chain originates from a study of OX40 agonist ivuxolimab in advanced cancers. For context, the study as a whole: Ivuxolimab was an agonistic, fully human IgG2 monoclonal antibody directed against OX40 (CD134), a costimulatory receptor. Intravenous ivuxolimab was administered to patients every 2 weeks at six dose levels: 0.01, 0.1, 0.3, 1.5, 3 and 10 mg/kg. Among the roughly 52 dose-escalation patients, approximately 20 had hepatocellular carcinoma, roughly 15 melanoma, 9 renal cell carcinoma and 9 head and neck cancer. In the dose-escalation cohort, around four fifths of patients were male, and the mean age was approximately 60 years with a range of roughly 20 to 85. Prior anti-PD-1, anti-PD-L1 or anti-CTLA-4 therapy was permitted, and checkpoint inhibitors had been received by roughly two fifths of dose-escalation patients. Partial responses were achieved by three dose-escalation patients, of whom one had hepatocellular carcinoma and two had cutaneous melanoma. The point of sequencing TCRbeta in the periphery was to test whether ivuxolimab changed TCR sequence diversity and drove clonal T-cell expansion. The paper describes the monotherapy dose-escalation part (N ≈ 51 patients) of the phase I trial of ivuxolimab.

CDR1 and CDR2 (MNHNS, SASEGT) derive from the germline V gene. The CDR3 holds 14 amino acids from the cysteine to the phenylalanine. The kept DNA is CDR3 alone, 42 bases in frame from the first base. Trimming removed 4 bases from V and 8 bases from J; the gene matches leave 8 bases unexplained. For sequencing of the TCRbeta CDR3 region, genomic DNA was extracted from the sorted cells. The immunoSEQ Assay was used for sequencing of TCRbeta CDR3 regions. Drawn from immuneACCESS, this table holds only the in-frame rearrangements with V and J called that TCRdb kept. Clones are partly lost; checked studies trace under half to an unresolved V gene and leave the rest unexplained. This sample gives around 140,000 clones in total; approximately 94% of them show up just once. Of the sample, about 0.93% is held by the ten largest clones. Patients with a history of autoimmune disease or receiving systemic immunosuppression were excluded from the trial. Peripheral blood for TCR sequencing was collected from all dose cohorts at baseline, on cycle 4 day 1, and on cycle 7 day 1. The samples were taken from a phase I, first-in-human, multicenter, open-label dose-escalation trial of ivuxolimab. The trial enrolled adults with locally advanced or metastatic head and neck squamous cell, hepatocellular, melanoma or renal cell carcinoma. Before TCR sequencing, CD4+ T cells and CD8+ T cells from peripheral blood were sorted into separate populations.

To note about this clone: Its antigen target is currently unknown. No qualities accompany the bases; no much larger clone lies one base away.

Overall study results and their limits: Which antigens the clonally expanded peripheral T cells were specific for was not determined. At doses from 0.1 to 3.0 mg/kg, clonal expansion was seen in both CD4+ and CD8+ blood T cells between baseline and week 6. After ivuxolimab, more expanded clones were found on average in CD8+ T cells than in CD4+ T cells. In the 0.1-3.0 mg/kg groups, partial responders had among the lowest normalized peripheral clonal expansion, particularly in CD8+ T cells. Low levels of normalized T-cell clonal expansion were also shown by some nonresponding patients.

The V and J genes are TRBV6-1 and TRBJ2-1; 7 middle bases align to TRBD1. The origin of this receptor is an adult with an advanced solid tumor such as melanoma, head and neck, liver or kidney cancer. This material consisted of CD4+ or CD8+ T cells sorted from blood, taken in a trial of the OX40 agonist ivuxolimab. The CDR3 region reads CASSAPTGRDEQFF. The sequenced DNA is TGTGCCAGCAGTGCCCCGACAGGGCGAGATGAGCAGTTCTTC.